These 3 T cell receptor beta chains originate from one sample sequenced in a study of blood T cell repertoires in COVID-19. Assay used: immunoSEQ multiplex PCR; TCRdb lists only in-frame clones, some missing. Of around 76,000 clones in the sample, roughly 90% were seen once. Specimen: peripheral blood. The receptors were sampled from a man in his 60s with acute or convalescent COVID-19.

The V and J genes are TRBV10-1 and TRBJ2-2; 7 nucleotides line up with TRBD1. With 5 bases clipped from V and 6 bases from J, the junction kept 3 bases outside the gene matches. This CDR3 region has 13 residues. Per the germline V gene, CDR1 is WNHNN and CDR2 is SYGVQD (reference sequence). For the CDR3, the DNA is TGCGCCAGCAGTTTAGGGACAGCCGGGGAGCTGTTTTTT. It specifies CASSLGTAGELFF.

The J gene is TRBJ1-2, the V gene TRBV29-1; the D gene is possibly TRBD1 (5 bases). The germline V gene has CDR1 SQVTM and CDR2 ANQGSEA. V shed 1 base and J shed 1 base, with 10 bases lying between them. There are 14 residues in the CDR3. The CDR3 region has the DNA TGCAGCGTTGAAGCTCGCAGGGATAACTATGGCTACACCTTC. Its protein product is CSVEARRDNYGYTF.

This chain connects TRBV28 to TRBJ2-1, with 9 bases that match TRBD2. The CDR3 sequence is 14 residues long. The germline gives CDR1 MDHEN, CDR2 SYDVKM. The V segment lost 10 bases and the J segment 2 bases; nucleotides outside the gene matches: 6. CDR3 nucleotides: TGTGCCACCACCAGACTAGCGGCCTACAATGAGCAGTTCTTC. It yields the protein CATTRLAAYNEQFF.